Below, 17 T cell receptor beta chains from the same sample are listed, as sequenced in a study of PD-L1 blockade in urothelial cancer. The data were produced by immunoSEQ multiplex PCR, yet TCRdb's version contains in-frame clones alone and is incomplete. The sample lists about 52,000 clones, roughly 80% occurring once. Here the sequenced sample was PBMCs, taken around atezolizumab (anti-PD-L1) treatment. The receptor source for this set is a man between 65 and 79 years old with urothelial cancer.

V is TRBV7-9 and J is TRBJ2-2, with TRBD1 matching over 10 bases. J gave up 6 bases and V 5 bases, and 6 bases lay outside the gene matches. This CDR3 spans 15 amino acids. CDR1 and CDR2 from the germline V gene are SEHNR and FQNEAQ (reference sequence). The CDR3 sequence is CASSRQGARPGELFF. The CDR3, as DNA: TGTGCCAGCAGCCGACAGGGGGCGCGACCCGGGGAGCTGTTTTTT.

This clone has only one observation. V is TRBV5-4 and J is TRBJ1-2; TRBD1 matches at 8 bases. The V and J ends lost 4 bases and 3 bases, in that order; junction bases with no gene match: 8. Germline CDR1 reads SGHNT; CDR2 reads YYREEE (reference sequence). This CDR3 has 15 amino acids. CDR3 DNA sequence: TGTGCCAGCAGCCCTGAGGACAGGGCCCACTATGGCTACACCTTC. Translating it yields CASSPEDRAHYGYTF.

The rearrangement links TRBV15 to TRBJ1-5; the D is unclear. Germline V gives CDR1 LNHNV, CDR2 YYDKDF (reference sequence). V was shortened by 0 bases and J by 2 bases, with 11 bases between the two germline ends. This CDR3 region has 16 residues. The CDR3 region has the DNA TGTGCCACCAGCAGAGATCGGTACCCTCGCAATCAGCCCCAGCATTTT. Protein: CATSRDRYPRNQPQHF.

The chain couples TRBV30 to TRBJ2-5; TRBD1 agrees at 8 bases. The CDR3 is 18 residues long. Germline assignment: CDR1 GTSNPN and CDR2 SVGIG (reference sequence). V gave up 8 bases and J gave up 5 bases; unmatched junction bases: 25. The CDR3 DNA reads TGTGCCCGGATGCTGGGGCATAGGACCTCCAGGGGGCCGGAGACCCAGTACTTC. This codes for CARMLGHRTSRGPETQYF.

The gene calls are TRBV19 and TRBJ1-5; tentatively, D is TRBD1 (5 bases). The germline V and J ends were trimmed by 6 bases and 9 bases, with 12 bases remaining between them. The CDR3 loop spans 12 amino acids. CDR1 LNHDA and CDR2 SQIVND come from the germline V gene (reference sequence). The CDR3 region has the DNA TGTGCCAGTAGCCAGGGCCTTTGGCCCCAGCATTTT. Encoded protein: CASSQGLWPQHF.

The chain combines TRBV11-2 with TRBJ2-3; D possibly corresponds to TRBD2 (5 bases). The V gene's germline CDR1 is SGHAT and CDR2 FQNNGV. Trimming shortened V by 4 bases and J by 0 bases, and 11 bases separated the two germline ends. The CDR3 sequence is 15 residues long. The CDR3 loop is CASSSVLGSTDTQYF. CDR3 sequence (DNA): TGTGCCAGCAGCTCCGTACTAGGAAGCACAGATACGCAGTATTTT. The full variable domain, rest sourced from reference TRBV11-2 and TRBJ2-3, is EAGVAQSPRYKIIEKRQSVAFWCNPISGHATLYWYQQILGQGPKLLIQFQNNGVVDDSQLPKDRFSAERLKGVDSTLKIQPAKLEDSAVYLCASSSVLGSTDTQYFGPGTRLTVL.

The rearrangement joins TRBV7-9 to TRBJ2-1; 9 bases are a match to TRBD2. The CDR3 spans 15 residues. Germline V gene lookup returns CDR1 SEHNR and CDR2 FQNEAQ (reference sequence). Trimming took 4 bases from V and 8 from J; bases not matched to a gene: 9. The CDR3 region has the DNA TGTGCCAGCAGCTCCTTAGCGGGAGTAGGAGATGAGCAGTTCTTC. Its protein product is CASSSLAGVGDEQFF.

This chain connects TRBV6-1 to TRBJ2-7; tentatively, D is TRBD2 (6 bases). The germline V gene has CDR1 MNHNS and CDR2 SASEGT. CDR3 length equals 13 residues. V was trimmed by 2 bases and J by 2 bases, leaving 7 bases between them. The CDR3, as DNA: TGTGCCAGCAGTGAACAGCGGGCCTACGAGCAGTACTTC. Translated, it gives CASSEQRAYEQYF.

The chain carries TRBV9 and TRBJ1-5; possible D gene TRBD1, 6 bases. Germline assignment: CDR1 SGDLS and CDR2 YYNGEE. This CDR3 has 14 amino acids. Trimming shortened V by 3 bases and J by 2 bases, and 9 bases separated the two germline ends. CDR3 amino acids: CASSEGGRNQPQHF. The CDR3 DNA reads as TGTGCCAGCAGCGAGGGGGGGCGCAATCAGCCCCAGCATTTT.

The chain carries TRBV5-6 and TRBJ1-1; D call uncertain. V lost 1 base, J lost 1 base, and 5 bases lay in between. Per the germline V gene, CDR1 is SGHDT and CDR2 is YYEEEE. The CDR3 is 13 amino acids. CDR3 nucleotides: TGTGCCAGCAGCTTGATACAGAACACTGAAGCTTTCTTT. It codes for CASSLIQNTEAFF. Together with reference TRBV5-6 and TRBJ1-1, the CDR3 gives the full variable domain: DAGVTQSPTHLIKTRGQQVTLRCSPKSGHDTVSWYQQALGQGPQFIFQYYEEEERQRGNFPDRFSGHQFPNYSSELNVNALLLGDSALYLCASSLIQNTEAFFGQGTRLTVV.

The chain recombines TRBV5-5 with TRBJ2-2, with 10 bases lining up with TRBD2. There are 16 residues in the CDR3. Trimming cost V 3 bases and J 2 bases; bases outside gene matches: 4. The germline V gene has CDR1 SGHKS and CDR2 YYEKEE (reference sequence). The CDR3 region is CASSYTSGANTGELFF. The CDR3 nucleotides read TGTGCCAGCAGCTATACTAGCGGGGCTAACACCGGGGAGCTGTTTTTT.

The rearrangement uses TRBV18 and TRBJ2-7; TRBD2 is a possible D gene (6 bases). Germline lookup yields CDR1 KGHSH and CDR2 LQKENI. This CDR3 has 16 amino acids. With 6 bases removed from V and 4 bases from J, the gap between germline ends came to 22 bases. CDR3: CASSPPGGRIPYEQYF. The CDR3 region has the DNA TGTGCCAGCTCCCCCCCCGGGGGACGGATACCTTACGAGCAGTACTTC.

This chain joins TRBV5-4 and TRBJ2-1, with 10 nucleotides matching TRBD1. CDR3 length: 18 amino acids. CDR1 and CDR2 from the germline V gene are SGHNT and YYREEE (reference sequence). V lost 2 bases to trimming and J lost 1 base; unmatched junction nucleotides: 9. CDR3 DNA sequence: TGTGCCAGCAGCTTTGGGGGGGGACAGGGGAGTTCCTACAATGAGCAGTTCTTC. Translation: CASSFGGGQGSSYNEQFF. Full variable domain (outside the CDR3, taken from reference TRBV5-4 and TRBJ2-1): ETGVTQSPTHLIKTRGQQVTLRCSSQSGHNTVSWYQQALGQGPQFIFQYYREEENGRGNFPPRFSGLQFPNYSSELNVNALELDDSALYLCASSFGGGQGSSYNEQFFGPGTRLTVL.

This rearrangement joins TRBV29-1 to TRBJ1-1; the D is unclear. V was clipped by 4 bases and J by 6 bases, with 6 bases between them. The CDR3 sequence is 10 residues long. Per the germline V gene, CDR1 is SQVTM and CDR2 is ANQGSEA. The DNA of the CDR3 is TGCAGCGTTGGATCGGCTGAAGCTTTCTTT. Protein: CSVGSAEAFF.

The chain couples TRBV29-1 to TRBJ2-7, with D possibly matching TRBD2 (5 bases). The CDR3 is made up of 10 amino acids. Germline V CDR1 and CDR2: SQVTM, ANQGSEA. The V end was cut by 3 bases, the J end by 6 bases, with 6 bases between. CDR3 sequence: CSVDEGEQYF. In DNA form, the CDR3 reads TGCAGCGTTGACGAGGGCGAGCAGTACTTC.

V gene TRBV18 combines with J gene TRBJ2-7; 8 bases align to TRBD2. Germline V gene data show CDR1 as KGHSH and CDR2 as LQKENI. The CDR3 is 13 amino acids. The V and J ends lost 3 bases and 8 bases, in that order; junction bases with no gene match: 6. The CDR3: CASSPPGGAKQYF. DNA of the CDR3: TGTGCCAGCTCACCCCCGGGGGGGGCAAAGCAGTACTTC.

This clone was detected once. The rearrangement links TRBV10-2 to TRBJ1-2; 7 positions match TRBD1. The V segment lost 5 bases and the J segment 2 bases; nucleotides outside the gene matches: 8. The CDR3 spans 15 residues. The germline gives CDR1 WSHSY, CDR2 SAAADI. CDR3 sequence reads: CASSSLKGGNYGYTF. The CDR3 DNA sequence: TGCGCCAGCAGTTCCCTCAAAGGGGGCAACTATGGCTACACCTTC.